This is a list of T cell receptor beta chains from one sample in a study of neoadjuvant nivolumab and ipilimumab in lung cancer. TCRdb's table, derived via immunoSEQ multiplex PCR, lists solely in-frame clones and lacks some. Of over 25,000 clones listed, about three quarters are singletons. The input for sequencing was tumor tissue, taken after neoadjuvant nivolumab, alone or with ipilimumab, at or shortly before surgery. These receptors were obtained from an adult with non-small cell lung cancer. The CDR3 runs from the conserved cysteine through the conserved F or W. Each record gives: J gene, V gene, clone size, D gene, CDR3 DNA, CDR3 protein. The D gene is left open where the match is weak. Clone size is stated in some rows and not others, as once, few, many or a class when expanded.

j_call: TRBJ2-6; v_call: TRBV5-1; clone_size: .; d_call: .; cdr3_nt: TGCGCCAGCAGCTTCCCGGTGATCCACTCTGGGGCCAACGTCCTGACTTTC; cdr3_aa: CASSFPVIHSGANVLTF
j_call: TRBJ1-3; v_call: TRBV7-9; clone_size: .; d_call: TRBD1; cdr3_nt: TGTGCCAGCAGCTCTAACCGGGACAGATCTCACTCTGGAAACACCATATATTTT; cdr3_aa: CASSSNRDRSHSGNTIYF
j_call: TRBJ1-6; v_call: TRBV6-5; clone_size: .; d_call: .; cdr3_nt: TGTGCCAGCAGTGGGGGCTCACCCCTCCACTTT; cdr3_aa: CASSGGSPLHF
j_call: TRBJ2-6; v_call: TRBV7-9; clone_size: .; d_call: .; cdr3_nt: TGTGCCAGCAGCTTCTCGGGGTCTGGGGCCAACGTCCTGACTTTC; cdr3_aa: CASSFSGSGANVLTF
j_call: TRBJ1-2; v_call: TRBV5-1; clone_size: .; d_call: TRBD1; cdr3_nt: TGCGCCAGCAGCCTAATGGACAGGGTGGGTGGCTACACCTTC; cdr3_aa: CASSLMDRVGGYTF
j_call: TRBJ2-1; v_call: TRBV6-5; clone_size: .; d_call: .; cdr3_nt: TGTGCCAGCAGGACACGGGTGGACAATGAGCAGTTCTTC; cdr3_aa: CASRTRVDNEQFF
j_call: TRBJ1-1; v_call: TRBV27; clone_size: .; d_call: .; cdr3_nt: TGTGCCAGCAGTTTATCGAGACTGAACACTGAAGCTTTCTTT; cdr3_aa: CASSLSRLNTEAFF
j_call: TRBJ1-2; v_call: TRBV19; clone_size: few; d_call: .; cdr3_nt: TGTGCCAGTAGTATAGTGGGGGCTCAAGACTATGGCTACACCTTC; cdr3_aa: CASSIVGAQDYGYTF
j_call: TRBJ1-5; v_call: TRBV6-1; clone_size: .; d_call: .; cdr3_nt: TGTGCCAGCAGCCGATATCGGGAGGGGGATCAGCCCCAGCATTTT; cdr3_aa: CASSRYREGDQPQHF
j_call: TRBJ1-5; v_call: TRBV6-5; clone_size: .; d_call: .; cdr3_nt: TGTGCCAGCAGCAAGGGACAAAGTCAGCTCCAGCATTTT; cdr3_aa: CASSKGQSQLQHF
j_call: TRBJ2-5; v_call: TRBV11-2; clone_size: .; d_call: .; cdr3_nt: TGTGCCAGCAGCTTAGATCTATGGGGGCAAGAGACCCAGTACTTC; cdr3_aa: CASSLDLWGQETQYF
j_call: TRBJ1-3; v_call: TRBV6-1; clone_size: few; d_call: .; cdr3_nt: TGTGCCAGCAGGGCCCGGGGAAACACCATATATTTT; cdr3_aa: CASRARGNTIYF
j_call: TRBJ2-7; v_call: TRBV7-8; clone_size: .; d_call: TRBD1; cdr3_nt: TGTGCCAGCAGCTTTCAACAGGGGTACGAGCAGTACTTC; cdr3_aa: CASSFQQGYEQYF
j_call: TRBJ2-7; v_call: TRBV4-2; clone_size: .; d_call: .; cdr3_nt: TGTGCCAGCAGCCAAGATTGGGGGGCGAGGTACTACGAGCAGTACTTC; cdr3_aa: CASSQDWGARYYEQYF
j_call: TRBJ2-1; v_call: TRBV9; clone_size: .; d_call: TRBD1; cdr3_nt: TGTGCCAGCAGCAGAGGGACAGGGCCGAGCTCCTACAATGAGCAGTTCTTC; cdr3_aa: CASSRGTGPSSYNEQFF
j_call: TRBJ2-7; v_call: TRBV2; clone_size: .; d_call: .; cdr3_nt: TGTGCCAGCGGAACGATCTACGAGCAGTACTTC; cdr3_aa: CASGTIYEQYF
j_call: TRBJ1-2; v_call: TRBV6-1; clone_size: .; d_call: .; cdr3_nt: TGTGCCAGCAGGAGGTTTGACGGGGGCGACTATGGCTACACCTTC; cdr3_aa: CASRRFDGGDYGYTF
j_call: TRBJ2-2; v_call: TRBV7-8; clone_size: .; d_call: .; cdr3_nt: TGTGCCAGCAGCCCTTGGACTTCCTCGGGCGGGGAGCTGTTTTTT; cdr3_aa: CASSPWTSSGGELFF
j_call: TRBJ2-1; v_call: TRBV18; clone_size: .; d_call: .; cdr3_nt: TGTGCCAGCTCCAAGGACATCTCCTACAATGAGCAGTTCTTC; cdr3_aa: CASSKDISYNEQFF
j_call: TRBJ2-7; v_call: TRBV6-5; clone_size: few; d_call: .; cdr3_nt: TGTGCCAGCAGTGCGAGCGCTGGGAGCTCCTACGAGCAGTACTTC; cdr3_aa: CASSASAGSSYEQYF